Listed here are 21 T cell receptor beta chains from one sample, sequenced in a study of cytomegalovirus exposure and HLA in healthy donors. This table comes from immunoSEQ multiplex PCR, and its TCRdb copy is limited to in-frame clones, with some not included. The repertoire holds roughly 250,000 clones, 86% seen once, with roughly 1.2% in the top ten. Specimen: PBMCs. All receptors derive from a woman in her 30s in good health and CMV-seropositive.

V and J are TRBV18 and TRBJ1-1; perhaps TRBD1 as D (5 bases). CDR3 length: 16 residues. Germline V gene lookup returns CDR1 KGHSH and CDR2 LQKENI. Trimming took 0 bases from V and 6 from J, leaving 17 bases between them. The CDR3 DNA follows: TGTGCCAGCTCACCACCGGTGGTAGGACAAGGGGCTGAAGCTTTCTTT. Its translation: CASSPPVVGQGAEAFF.

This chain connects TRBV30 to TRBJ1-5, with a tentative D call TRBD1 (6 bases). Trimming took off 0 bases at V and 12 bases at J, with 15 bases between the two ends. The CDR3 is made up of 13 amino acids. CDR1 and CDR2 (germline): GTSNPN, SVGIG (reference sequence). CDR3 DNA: TGTGCCTGGAGTGTACTTCGGGGAGGGGGCCAGCATTTT. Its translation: CAWSVLRGGGQHF.

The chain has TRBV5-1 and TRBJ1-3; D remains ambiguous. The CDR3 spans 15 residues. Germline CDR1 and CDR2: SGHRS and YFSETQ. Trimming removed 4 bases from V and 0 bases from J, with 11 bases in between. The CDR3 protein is CASSRIPSSGNTIYF. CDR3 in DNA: TGCGCCAGCAGCCGCATACCGAGCTCTGGAAACACCATATATTTT.

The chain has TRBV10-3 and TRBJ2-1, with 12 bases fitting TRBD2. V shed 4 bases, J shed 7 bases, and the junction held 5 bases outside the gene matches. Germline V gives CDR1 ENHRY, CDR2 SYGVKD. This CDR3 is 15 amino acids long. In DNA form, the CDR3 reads TGTGCCATCAGTGTTTCTAGCGGGAGGGGGAATGAGCAGTTCTTC. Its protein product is CAISVSSGRGNEQFF.

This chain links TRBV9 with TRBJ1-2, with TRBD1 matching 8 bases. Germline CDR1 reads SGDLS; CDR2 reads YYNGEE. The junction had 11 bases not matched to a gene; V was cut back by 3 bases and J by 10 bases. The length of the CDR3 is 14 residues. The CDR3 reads CASSGTGSPSSYTF. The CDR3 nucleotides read TGTGCCAGCAGCGGGACAGGGAGTCCTTCTTCCTACACCTTC.

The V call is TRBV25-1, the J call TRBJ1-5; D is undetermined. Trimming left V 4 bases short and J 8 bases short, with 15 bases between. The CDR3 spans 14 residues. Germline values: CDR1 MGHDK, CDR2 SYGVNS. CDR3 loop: CASSGTEGVEPQHF. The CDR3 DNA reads TGTGCCAGCAGTGGGACTGAAGGTGTGGAGCCCCAGCATTTT.

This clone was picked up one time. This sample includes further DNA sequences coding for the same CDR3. CDR3: CASSLAGGNYGYTF. The CDR3 DNA is TGCGCCAGCAGCTTGGCCGGGGGAAACTATGGCTACACCTTC. V gene TRBV5-1 combines with J gene TRBJ1-2, with D possibly matching TRBD1 (5 bases). The V and J ends lost 0 bases and 2 bases respectively, with 8 bases between them. Germline lookup yields CDR1 SGHRS and CDR2 YFSETQ. The CDR3 loop spans 14 amino acids.

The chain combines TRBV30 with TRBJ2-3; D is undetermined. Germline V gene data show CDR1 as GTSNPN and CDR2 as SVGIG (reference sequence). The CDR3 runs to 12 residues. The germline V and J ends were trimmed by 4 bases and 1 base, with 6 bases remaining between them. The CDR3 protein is CAWKTGTDTQYF. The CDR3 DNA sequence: TGTGCCTGGAAGACTGGCACAGATACGCAGTATTTT.

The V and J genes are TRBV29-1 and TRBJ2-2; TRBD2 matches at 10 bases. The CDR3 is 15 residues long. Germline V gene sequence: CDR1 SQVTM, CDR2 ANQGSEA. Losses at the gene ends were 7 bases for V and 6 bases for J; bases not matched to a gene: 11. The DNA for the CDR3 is TGCAGCGCTAACCTGGGGGGACTAGCGTCCGGGGAGCTGTTTTTT. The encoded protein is CSANLGGLASGELFF.

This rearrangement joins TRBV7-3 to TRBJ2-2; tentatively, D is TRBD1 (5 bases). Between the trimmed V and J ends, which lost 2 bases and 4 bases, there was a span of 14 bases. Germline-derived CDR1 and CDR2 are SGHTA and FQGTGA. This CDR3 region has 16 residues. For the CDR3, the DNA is TGTGCCAGCAGCTTAGAGGCAGGGTTTAGCACCGGGGAGCTGTTTTTT. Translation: CASSLEAGFSTGELFF.

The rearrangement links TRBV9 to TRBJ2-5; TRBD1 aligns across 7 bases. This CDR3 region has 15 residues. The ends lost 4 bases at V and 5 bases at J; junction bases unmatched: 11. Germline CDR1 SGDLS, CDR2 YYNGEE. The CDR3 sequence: CASSPHMGRGETQYF. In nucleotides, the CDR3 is TGTGCCAGCAGCCCCCACATGGGCAGGGGGGAGACCCAGTACTTC.

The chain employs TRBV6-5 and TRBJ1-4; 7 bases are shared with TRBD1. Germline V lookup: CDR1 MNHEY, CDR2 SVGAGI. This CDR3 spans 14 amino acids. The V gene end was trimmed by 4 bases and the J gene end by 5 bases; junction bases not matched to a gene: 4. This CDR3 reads CASSWGTENEKLFF. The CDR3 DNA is TGTGCCAGCAGTTGGGGGACAGAAAATGAAAAACTGTTTTTT.

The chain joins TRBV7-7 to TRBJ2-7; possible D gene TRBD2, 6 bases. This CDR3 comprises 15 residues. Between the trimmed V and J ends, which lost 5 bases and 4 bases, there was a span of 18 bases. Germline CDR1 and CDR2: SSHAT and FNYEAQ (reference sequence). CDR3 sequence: CASSAGSPFQYEQYF. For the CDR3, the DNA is TGTGCCAGCAGCGCGGGGTCCCCCTTTCAATACGAGCAGTACTTC.

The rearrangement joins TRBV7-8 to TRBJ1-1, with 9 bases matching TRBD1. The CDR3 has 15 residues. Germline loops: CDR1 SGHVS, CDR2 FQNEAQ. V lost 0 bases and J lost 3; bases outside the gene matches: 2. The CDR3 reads CASSLAQGADTEAFF. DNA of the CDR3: TGTGCCAGCAGCTTAGCACAGGGGGCCGACACTGAAGCTTTCTTT.

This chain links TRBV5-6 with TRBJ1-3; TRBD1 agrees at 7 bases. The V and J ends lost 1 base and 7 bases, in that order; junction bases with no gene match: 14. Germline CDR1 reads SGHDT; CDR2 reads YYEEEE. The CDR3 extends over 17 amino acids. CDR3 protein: CASSLFTGARLWNTIYF. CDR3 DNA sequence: TGTGCCAGCAGCTTGTTTACAGGGGCGCGTCTATGGAACACCATATATTTT.

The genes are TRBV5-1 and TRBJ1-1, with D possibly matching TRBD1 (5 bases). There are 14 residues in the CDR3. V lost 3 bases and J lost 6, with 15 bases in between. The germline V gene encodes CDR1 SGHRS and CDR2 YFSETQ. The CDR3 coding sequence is TGCGCCAGCAGCTGGGGGGAGGGGTACCCTGAAGCTTTCTTT. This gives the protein CASSWGEGYPEAFF. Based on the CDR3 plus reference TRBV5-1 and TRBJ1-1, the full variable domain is KAGVTQTPRYLIKTRGQQVTLSCSPISGHRSVSWYQQTPGQGLQFLFEYFSETQRNKGNFPGRFSGRQFSNSRSEMNVSTLELGDSALYLCASSWGEGYPEAFFGQGTRLTVV.

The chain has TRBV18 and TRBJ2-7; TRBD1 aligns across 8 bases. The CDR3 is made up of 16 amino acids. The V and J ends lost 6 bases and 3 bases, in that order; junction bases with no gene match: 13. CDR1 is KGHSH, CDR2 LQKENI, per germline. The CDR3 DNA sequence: TGTGCCAGCTCCCCAACCCTGACAGGGGCTAGCTACGAGCAGTACTTC. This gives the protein CASSPTLTGASYEQYF.

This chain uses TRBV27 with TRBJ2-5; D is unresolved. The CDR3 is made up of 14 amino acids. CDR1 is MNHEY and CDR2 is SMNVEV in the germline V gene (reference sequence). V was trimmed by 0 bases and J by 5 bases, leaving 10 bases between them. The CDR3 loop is CASSLSIPGETQYF. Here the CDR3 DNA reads TGTGCCAGCAGTTTATCCATACCCGGGGAGACCCAGTACTTC.

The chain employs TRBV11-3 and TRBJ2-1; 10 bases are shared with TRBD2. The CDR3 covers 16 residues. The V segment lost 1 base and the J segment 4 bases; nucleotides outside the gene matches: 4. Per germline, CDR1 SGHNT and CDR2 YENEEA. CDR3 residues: CASSLGVAGGYNEQFF. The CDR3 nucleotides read TGTGCCAGCAGCTTAGGGGTAGCGGGAGGATACAATGAGCAGTTCTTC.

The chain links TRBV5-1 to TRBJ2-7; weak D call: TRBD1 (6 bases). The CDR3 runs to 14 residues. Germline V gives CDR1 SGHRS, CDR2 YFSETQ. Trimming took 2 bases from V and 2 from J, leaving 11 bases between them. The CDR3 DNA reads TGCGCCAGCAGCTTAGGGGGAAAAGCCTACGAGCAGTACTTC. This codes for CASSLGGKAYEQYF.

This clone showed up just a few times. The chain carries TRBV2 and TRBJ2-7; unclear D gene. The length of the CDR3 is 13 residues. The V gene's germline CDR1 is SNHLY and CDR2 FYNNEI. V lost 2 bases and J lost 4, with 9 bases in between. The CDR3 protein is CASSEITSYEQYF. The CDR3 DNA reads TGTGCCAGCAGTGAAATCACAAGTTACGAGCAGTACTTC.